These T cell receptor beta chains were read from a single sample in a study of blood T cell repertoires in COVID-19. Produced via immunoSEQ multiplex PCR; TCRdb's table is partial and in-frame only. The repertoire has some 100,000 clones, 85% of them found once; the top ten carry about an eighth. Sequences were obtained from peripheral blood. Receptors were obtained from a middle-aged man with active or convalescent COVID-19. Both conserved end residues are part of each CDR3. The D gene is left open where the match is weak. Size tells how often a clone was seen (once, few, many) or the class of an expanded clone, and some rows leave it out.

TRBJ2-1,.,TRBV18,.,CASSPDSSSYNEQFF,TGTGCCAGCTCACCTGACTCTAGCTCCTACAATGAGCAGTTCTTC
TRBJ2-1,.,TRBV19,.,CASSPRTISLTYNEQFF,TGTGCCAGTAGTCCGAGGACTATTAGTCTCACCTACAATGAGCAGTTCTTC
TRBJ2-7,TRBD2,TRBV5-1,.,CASSLVSGSSYEQYF,TGCGCCAGCAGCTTGGTTAGCGGGAGTTCCTACGAGCAGTACTTC
TRBJ2-7,.,TRBV7-9,medium-sized,CASSPNNYEQYF,TGTGCCAGCAGCCCCAACAACTACGAGCAGTACTTC
TRBJ2-1,TRBD1,TRBV19,.,CASPPGTEGDWGEQFF,TGTGCCAGTCCCCCCGGGACAGAAGGGGATTGGGGTGAGCAGTTCTTC
TRBJ1-1,TRBD1,TRBV19,.,CASKTGTDNTEAFF,TGTGCCAGTAAGACCGGGACAGATAACACTGAAGCTTTCTTT
TRBJ2-1,TRBD2,TRBV6-5,.,CASPPSGRGNEQFF,TGTGCCAGCCCCCCTAGCGGGAGAGGAAATGAGCAGTTCTTC
TRBJ2-3,.,TRBV7-8,.,CASSLDRADTQYF,TGTGCCAGCAGCTTAGATCGCGCAGATACGCAGTATTTT
TRBJ2-3,.,TRBV28,.,CASSLSDVITQYF,TGTGCCAGCAGTTTGTCAGATGTAATTACGCAGTATTTT
TRBJ1-4,.,TRBV2,.,CASSEGGVTTNEKLFF,TGTGCCAGCAGTGAGGGAGGGGTGACAACTAATGAAAAACTGTTTTTT
TRBJ2-1,TRBD2,TRBV5-8,.,CASSLMASGYNEQFF,TGTGCCAGCAGCTTGATGGCTAGCGGTTACAATGAGCAGTTCTTC
TRBJ2-5,TRBD2,TRBV7-2,few,CASSPLVAGGGAETQYF,TGTGCCAGCAGCCCCCTCGTAGCGGGGGGGGGAGCAGAGACCCAGTACTTC
TRBJ2-1,.,TRBV10-3,once,CAMATRDNEQFF,TGTGCCATGGCCACCAGGGACAATGAGCAGTTCTTC
TRBJ2-3,TRBD2,TRBV24-1,few,CATSDSLAERTDTQYF,TGTGCCACCAGTGACTCACTAGCGGAGCGCACAGATACGCAGTATTTT
TRBJ1-1,TRBD1,TRBV30,.,CAWRGTGNTEAFF,TGTGCCTGGAGGGGGACAGGGAACACTGAAGCTTTCTTT